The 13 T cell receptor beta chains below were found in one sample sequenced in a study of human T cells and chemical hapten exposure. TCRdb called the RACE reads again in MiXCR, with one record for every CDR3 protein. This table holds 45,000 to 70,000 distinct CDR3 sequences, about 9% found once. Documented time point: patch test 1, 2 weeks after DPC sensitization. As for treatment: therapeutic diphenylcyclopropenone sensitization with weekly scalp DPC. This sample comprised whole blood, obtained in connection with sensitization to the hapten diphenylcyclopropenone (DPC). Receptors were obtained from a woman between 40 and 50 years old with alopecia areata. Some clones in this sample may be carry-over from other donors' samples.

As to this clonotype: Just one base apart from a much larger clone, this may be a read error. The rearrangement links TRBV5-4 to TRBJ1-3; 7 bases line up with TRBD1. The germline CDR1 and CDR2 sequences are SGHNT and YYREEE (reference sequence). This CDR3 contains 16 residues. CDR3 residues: CVIQIRDRGTGNTIYF. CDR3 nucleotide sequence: TGTGTCATCCAAATACGGGACAGAGGAACTGGAAACACCATATATTTT. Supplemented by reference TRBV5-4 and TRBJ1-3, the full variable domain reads ETGVTQSPTHLIKTRGQQVTLRCSSQSGHNTVSWYQQALGQGPQFIFQYYREEENGRGNFPPRFSGLQFPNYSSELNVNALELDDSALYLCVIQIRDRGTGNTIYFGEGSWLTVV.

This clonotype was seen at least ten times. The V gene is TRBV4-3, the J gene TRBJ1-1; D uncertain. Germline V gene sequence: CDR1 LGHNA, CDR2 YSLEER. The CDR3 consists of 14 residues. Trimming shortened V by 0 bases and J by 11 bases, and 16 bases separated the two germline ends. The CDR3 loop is CASSQDVGTRAAFF. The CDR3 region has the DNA TGCGCCAGCAGCCAAGATGTTGGCACCCGGGCGGCTTTCTTT.

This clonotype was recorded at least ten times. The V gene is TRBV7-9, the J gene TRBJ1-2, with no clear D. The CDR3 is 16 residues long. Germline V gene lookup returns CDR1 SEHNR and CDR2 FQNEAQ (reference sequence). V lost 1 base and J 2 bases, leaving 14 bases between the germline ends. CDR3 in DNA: TGTGCCAGCAGCTTAGGGGAAGCGGGCGCGAACTATGGCTACACCTTC. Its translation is CASSLGEAGANYGYTF.

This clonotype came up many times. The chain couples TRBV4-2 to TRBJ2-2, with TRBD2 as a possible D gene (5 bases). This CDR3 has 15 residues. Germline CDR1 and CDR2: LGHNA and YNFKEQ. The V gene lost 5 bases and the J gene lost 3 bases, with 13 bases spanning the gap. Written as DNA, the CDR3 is TGTGCCAGCAGCACTAGACACGGTTACACCGGGGAGCTGTTTTTT. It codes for CASSTRHGYTGELFF.

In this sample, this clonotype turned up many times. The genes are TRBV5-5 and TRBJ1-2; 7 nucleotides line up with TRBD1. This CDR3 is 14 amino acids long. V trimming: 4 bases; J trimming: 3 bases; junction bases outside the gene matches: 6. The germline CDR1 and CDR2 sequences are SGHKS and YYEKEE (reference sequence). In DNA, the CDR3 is TGTGCCAGCAGCCCGGACAGGATAGACTATGGCTACACCTTC. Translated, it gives CASSPDRIDYGYTF.

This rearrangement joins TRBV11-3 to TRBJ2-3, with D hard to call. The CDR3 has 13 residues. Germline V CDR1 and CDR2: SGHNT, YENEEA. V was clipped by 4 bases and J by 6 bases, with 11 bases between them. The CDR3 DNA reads TGTGCCAGCAGCTCCACGGAGTGGGATACGCAGTATTTT. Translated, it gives CASSSTEWDTQYF.

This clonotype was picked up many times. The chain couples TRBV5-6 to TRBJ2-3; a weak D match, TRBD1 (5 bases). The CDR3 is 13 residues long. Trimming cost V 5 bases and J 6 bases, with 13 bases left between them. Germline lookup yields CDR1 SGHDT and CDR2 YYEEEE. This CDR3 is CASSGAAGDTQYF. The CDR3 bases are TGTGCCAGCAGTGGCGCGGCAGGGGATACGCAGTATTTT.

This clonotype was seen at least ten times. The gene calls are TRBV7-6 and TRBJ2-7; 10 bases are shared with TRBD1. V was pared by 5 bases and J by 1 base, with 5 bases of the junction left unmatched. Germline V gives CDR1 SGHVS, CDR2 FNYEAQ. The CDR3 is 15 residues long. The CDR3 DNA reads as TGTGCCAGCAGCCCGACAGGGGGCTTGTCCTACGAGCAGTACTTC. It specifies CASSPTGGLSYEQYF.

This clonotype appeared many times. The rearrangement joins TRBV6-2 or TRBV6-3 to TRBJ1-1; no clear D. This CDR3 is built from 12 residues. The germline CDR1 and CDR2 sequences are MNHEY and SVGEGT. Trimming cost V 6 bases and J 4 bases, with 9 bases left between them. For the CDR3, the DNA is TGTGCCAGCAGCAAGGCTATCACTGAAGCTTTCTTT. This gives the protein CASSKAITEAFF.

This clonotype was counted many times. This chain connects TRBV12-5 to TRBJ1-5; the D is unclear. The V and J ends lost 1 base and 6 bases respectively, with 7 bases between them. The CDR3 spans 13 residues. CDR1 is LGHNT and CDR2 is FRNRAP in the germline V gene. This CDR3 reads CASGLGGSQPQHF. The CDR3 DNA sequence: TGTGCTAGTGGTTTGGGGGGTAGTCAGCCCCAGCATTTT.

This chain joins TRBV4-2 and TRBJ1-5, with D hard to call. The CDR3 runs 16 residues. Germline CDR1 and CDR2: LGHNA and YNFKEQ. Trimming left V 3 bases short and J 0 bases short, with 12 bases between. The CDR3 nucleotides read TGTGCCAGCAGCCAGGAGACACAGTATAGCAATCAGCCCCAGCATTTT. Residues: CASSQETQYSNQPQHF.

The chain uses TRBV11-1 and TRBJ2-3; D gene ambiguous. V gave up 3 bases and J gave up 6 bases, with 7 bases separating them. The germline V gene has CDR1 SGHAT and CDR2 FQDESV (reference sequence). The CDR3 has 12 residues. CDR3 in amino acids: CASSLVRDTQYF. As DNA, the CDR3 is TGTGCCAGCAGCTTGGTGAGGGATACGCAGTATTTT. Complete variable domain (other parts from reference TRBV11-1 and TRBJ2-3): EAEVAQSPRYKITEKSQAVAFWCDPISGHATLYWYRQILGQGPELLVQFQDESVVDDSQLPKDRFSAERLKGVDSTLKIQPAELGDSAMYLCASSLVRDTQYFGPGTRLTVL.

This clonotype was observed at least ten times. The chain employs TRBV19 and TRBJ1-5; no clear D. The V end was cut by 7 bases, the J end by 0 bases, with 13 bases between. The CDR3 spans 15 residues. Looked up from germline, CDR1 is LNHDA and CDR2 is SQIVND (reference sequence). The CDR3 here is CASTNEVNSNQPQHF. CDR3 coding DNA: TGTGCCAGTACCAACGAAGTCAATAGCAATCAGCCCCAGCATTTT.